Detailed here is one T cell receptor (beta chain). Its antigen is currently unknown. This sample is drawn from a study of T cell responses to AZD1222 COVID-19 vaccine. Whole-study results and caveats: Only after the peak T cell response were repertoires sampled. Unmutated variant regions are reportedly targeted by nearly half of spike-specific TCRs. At study baseline, merely more than 5 AZD1222 recipients were seropositive.

It was second doses at about 4 or about 12 weeks that were pooled. Germline assignment: CDR1 SQVTM and CDR2 ANQGSEA. Trimming pared 4 bases from V and 1 base from J, leaving 4 bases between. The CDR3 has 11 amino acids. Produced via immunoSEQ multiplex PCR; TCRdb's table is partial and in-frame only. The data contain approximately 170,000 clones, 90% to 95% of them singletons. The sequence was collected from an adult who received the AZD1222 COVID-19 vaccine. Sample: peripheral blood, taken 28 days after the second AZD1222 dose. V and J are TRBV29-1 and TRBJ1-1; D not certain. The CDR3 DNA sequence: TGCAGCGTTGCTGAGAACACTGAAGCTTTCTTT. As protein: CSVAENTEAFF.